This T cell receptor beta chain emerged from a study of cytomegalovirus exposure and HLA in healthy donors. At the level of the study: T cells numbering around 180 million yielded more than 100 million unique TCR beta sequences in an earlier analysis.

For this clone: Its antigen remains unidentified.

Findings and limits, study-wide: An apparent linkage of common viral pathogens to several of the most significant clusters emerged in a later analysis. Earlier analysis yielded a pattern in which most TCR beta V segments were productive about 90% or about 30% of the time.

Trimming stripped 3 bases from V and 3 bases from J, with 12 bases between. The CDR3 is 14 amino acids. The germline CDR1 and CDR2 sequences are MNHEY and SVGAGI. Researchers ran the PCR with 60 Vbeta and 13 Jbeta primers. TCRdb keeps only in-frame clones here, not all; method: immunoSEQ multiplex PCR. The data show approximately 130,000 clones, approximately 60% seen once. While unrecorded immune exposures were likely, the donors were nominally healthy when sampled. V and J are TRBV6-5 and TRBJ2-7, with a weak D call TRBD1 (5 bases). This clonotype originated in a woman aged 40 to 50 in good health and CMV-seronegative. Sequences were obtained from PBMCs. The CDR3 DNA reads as TGTGCCAGCAGTTATGGGGTTGGACACTACGAGCAGTACTTC. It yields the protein CASSYGVGHYEQYF.